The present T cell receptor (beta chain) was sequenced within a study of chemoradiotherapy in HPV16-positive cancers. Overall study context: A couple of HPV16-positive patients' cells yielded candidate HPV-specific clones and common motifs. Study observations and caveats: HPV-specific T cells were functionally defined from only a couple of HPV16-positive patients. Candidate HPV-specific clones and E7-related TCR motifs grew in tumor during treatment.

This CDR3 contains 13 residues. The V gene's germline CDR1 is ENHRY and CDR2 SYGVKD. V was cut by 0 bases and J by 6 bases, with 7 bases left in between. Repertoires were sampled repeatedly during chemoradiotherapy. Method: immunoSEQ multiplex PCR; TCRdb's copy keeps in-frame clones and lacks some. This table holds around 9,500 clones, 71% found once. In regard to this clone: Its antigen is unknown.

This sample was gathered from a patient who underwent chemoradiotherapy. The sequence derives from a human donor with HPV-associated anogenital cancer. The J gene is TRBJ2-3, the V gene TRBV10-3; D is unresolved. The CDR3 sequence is CAISESPLDTQYF. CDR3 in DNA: TGTGCCATCAGTGAGTCACCCCTCGATACGCAGTATTTT.